The 5 T cell receptor beta chains reported below all come from one sample, sequenced in a study of T cell repertoires in cytomegalovirus infection (dated by TCRdb to between 2018 and 2021). TCRdb names Illumina HiSeq 1500 as the instrument used. The public reads were reprocessed in TCRdb via fastp at Q25 and MiXCR, keeping in-frame beta chains. Rows with a matching CDR3 protein are joined into one entry that keeps the most common DNA and genes. Recorded for this sample are about 260,000 distinct CDR3 sequences; roughly 13% of them occurred a single time. Around 8.7% of the sample goes to the ten largest clones. Material: PBMCs. These receptor sequences come from a human donor in good health (CMV status not recorded). Some clones in this sample may be carry-over from other donors' samples.

This clonotype came up a few times. The rearrangement links TRBV4-1 to TRBJ2-3; D is undetermined. The CDR3 loop spans 15 amino acids. Trimming shortened V by 2 bases and J by 0 bases, and 9 bases separated the two germline ends. Germline V gives CDR1 MGHRA, CDR2 YSYEKL. The CDR3 region has the DNA TGCGCCAGCAGCCAACTCCTTACTAGCACAGATACGCAGTATTTT. Translation: CASSQLLTSTDTQYF.

The V call is TRBV18, the J call TRBJ2-1, with D hard to call. CDR1 and CDR2 (germline): KGHSH, LQKENI. V was clipped by 6 bases and J by 5 bases, with 17 bases between them. The CDR3 has 15 amino acids. The CDR3 DNA reads as TGTGCCAGCTCCCCTCAGACGGTGGGTCACAATGAGCAGTTCTTC. Translating it yields CASSPQTVGHNEQFF.

This chain uses TRBV7-6 with TRBJ1-2; D remains ambiguous. V was cut by 1 base and J by 6 bases, with 6 bases left in between. Germline-derived CDR1 and CDR2 are SGHVS and FNYEAQ. There are 12 residues in the CDR3. This chain's CDR3 is CASSLVADGYTF. The CDR3 DNA reads TGTGCCAGCAGCTTAGTGGCAGATGGCTACACCTTC.

Of note for this clonotype: A much larger clone differs by one base, so this may be a read error. The V gene is TRBV4-1, the J gene TRBJ2-7; 10 nucleotides line up with TRBD2. The germline gives CDR1 MGHRA, CDR2 YSYEKL. This CDR3 is 16 amino acids long. In nucleotides, the CDR3 is TGTGCCAGCATCCAAGATACGGCTAGCGGGAGCCACGAGCAGTACTTC. It translates to CASIQDTASGSHEQYF.

This clonotype was seen ten or more times. The rearrangement links TRBV11-1 to TRBJ2-5; no clear D. The germline CDR1 and CDR2 sequences are SGHAT and FQDESV (reference sequence). Trimming shortened V by 2 bases and J by 5 bases, and 9 bases separated the two germline ends. The CDR3 has 13 residues. The CDR3 protein is CASSLQVWETQYF. Written as DNA, the CDR3 is TGTGCCAGCAGCTTACAGGTTTGGGAGACCCAGTACTTC.